Each of the 6 T cell receptor beta chains below was sequenced from the same sample in a study of blood T cells in healthy people across ages. Through a sample-barcoded 5' primer and a J-beta primer mix, a second PCR was run for roughly 6 to 12 cycles. TCRdb re-analysed the 5' RACE reads in MiXCR, keeping a single row per CDR3 protein. The sample shows more than 700,000 distinct CDR3 sequences, 35% to 60% of them seen only once. The sample taken for sequencing was blood. Source of these receptors: an elderly man in good health.

The chain carries TRBV6-1 and TRBJ2-2, with D possibly TRBD2 on 6 matching bases. Germline-derived CDR1 and CDR2 are MNHNS and SASEGT. This CDR3 region has 14 residues. V shed 6 bases and J shed 7 bases, with 15 bases lying between them. In DNA form, the CDR3 reads TGTGCCAGCAGCCACCTTTTGGAGGGCGGGGAGCTGTTTTTT. Translation gives CASSHLLEGGELFF.

The rearrangement links TRBV6-4 to TRBJ1-1, with D unclear. Germline-derived CDR1 and CDR2 are MRHNA and SNTAGT. Trimming left V 7 bases short and J 1 base short, with 10 bases between. The CDR3 has 13 amino acids. The CDR3 nucleotides read TGTGCCAGCAAAGTGGAAGAGAACACTGAAGCTTTCTTT. As protein: CASKVEENTEAFF.

V usage is TRBV28 and J usage is TRBJ2-3; TRBD2 aligns across 11 bases. The CDR3 runs to 16 residues. J gave up 4 bases and V 5 bases, and 8 bases lay outside the gene matches. The germline gives CDR1 MDHEN, CDR2 SYDVKM. This chain's CDR3 is CASSAHLAGGSDTQYF. Written as DNA, the CDR3 is TGTGCCAGCAGTGCTCATCTAGCGGGAGGATCAGATACGCAGTATTTT.

The V and J genes are TRBV20-1 and TRBJ1-6; tentatively, D is TRBD1 (5 bases). Germline lookup yields CDR1 DFQATT and CDR2 SNEGSKA (reference sequence). This CDR3 has 15 residues. Here the CDR3 reads CSALFPPGLRSPLHF. The CDR3, as DNA: TGCAGCGCCTTATTCCCTCCGGGACTTAGGTCACCCCTCCACTTT.

At least ten counts were recorded for this clonotype. The chain has TRBV20-1 and TRBJ2-5, with D possibly matching TRBD1 (6 bases). V lost 1 base and J 4 bases, leaving 13 bases between the germline ends. Per germline, CDR1 DFQATT and CDR2 SNEGSKA (reference sequence). This CDR3 has 14 amino acids. This chain's CDR3 is CSARVQGPGETQYF. CDR3 nucleotides: TGCAGTGCTAGAGTACAGGGCCCTGGAGAGACCCAGTACTTC.

As concerns this clonotype: The junction departs from the called germline gene at one end, perhaps through a read error. The genes are TRBV20-1 and TRBJ2-6; D is possibly TRBD1 (5 bases). The CDR3 is made up of 15 amino acids. Germline V CDR1 and CDR2: DFQATT, SNEGSKA (reference sequence). The CDR3 DNA is TGCAGTGCTAGACAGGGCGGCTCTGGGGCCAACGTCCCGACTTTC. Its translation: CSARQGGSGANVPTF.